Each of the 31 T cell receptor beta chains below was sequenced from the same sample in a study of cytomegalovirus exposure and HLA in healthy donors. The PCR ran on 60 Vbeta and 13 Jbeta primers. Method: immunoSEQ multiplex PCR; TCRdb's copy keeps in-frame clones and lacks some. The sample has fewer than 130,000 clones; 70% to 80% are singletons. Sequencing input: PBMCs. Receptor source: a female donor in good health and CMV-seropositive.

The CDR3 is CASRKSDRTDTQYF. In DNA, the CDR3 is TGTGCCAGCAGGAAAAGCGACCGCACAGATACGCAGTATTTT. This chain connects TRBV2 to TRBJ2-3; D uncertain. The CDR3 loop spans 14 amino acids. Trimming stripped 6 bases from V and 1 base from J, with 11 bases between. Germline lookup yields CDR1 SNHLY and CDR2 FYNNEI.

DNA for the CDR3: TGTGCCAGTAACCGGGGGGGCTCTGGTAACGGGGAGCTGTTTTTT. Translation gives CASNRGGSGNGELFF. The chain combines TRBV7-2 with TRBJ2-2; 8 nucleotides line up with TRBD2. This CDR3 has 15 amino acids. The junction had 13 bases not matched to a gene; V was cut back by 9 bases and J by 7 bases. The germline CDR1 and CDR2 sequences are SGHTA and FQGNSA.

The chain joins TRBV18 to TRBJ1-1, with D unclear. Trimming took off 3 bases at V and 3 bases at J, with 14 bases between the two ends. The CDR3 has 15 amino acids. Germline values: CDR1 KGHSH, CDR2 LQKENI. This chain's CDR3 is CASSPQRGHDTEAFF. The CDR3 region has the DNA TGTGCCAGCTCACCCCAACGGGGTCACGACACTGAAGCTTTCTTT.

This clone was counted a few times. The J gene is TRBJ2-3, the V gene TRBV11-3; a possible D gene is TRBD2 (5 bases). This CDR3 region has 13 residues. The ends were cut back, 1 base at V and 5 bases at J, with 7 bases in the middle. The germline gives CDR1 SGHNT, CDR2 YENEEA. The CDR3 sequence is CASSLVARDTQYF. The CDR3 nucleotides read TGTGCCAGCAGCTTAGTAGCGAGAGATACGCAGTATTTT.

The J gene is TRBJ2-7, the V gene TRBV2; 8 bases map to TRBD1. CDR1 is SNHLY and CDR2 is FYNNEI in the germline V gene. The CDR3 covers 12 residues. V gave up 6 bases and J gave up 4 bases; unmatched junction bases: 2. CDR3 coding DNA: TGTGCCAGCAGGGGGGACAGGTACGAGCAGTACTTC. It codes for CASRGDRYEQYF.

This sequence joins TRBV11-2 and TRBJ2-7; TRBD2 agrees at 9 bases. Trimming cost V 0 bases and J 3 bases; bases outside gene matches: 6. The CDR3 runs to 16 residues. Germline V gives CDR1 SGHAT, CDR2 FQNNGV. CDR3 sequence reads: CASSLDRAGGGYEQYF. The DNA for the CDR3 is TGTGCCAGCAGCTTAGATCGAGCGGGAGGCGGCTACGAGCAGTACTTC.

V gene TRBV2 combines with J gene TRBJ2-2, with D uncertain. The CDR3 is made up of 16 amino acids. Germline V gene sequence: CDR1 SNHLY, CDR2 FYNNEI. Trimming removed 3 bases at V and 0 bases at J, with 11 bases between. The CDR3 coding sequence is TGTGCCAGCAGTGACCGGTTTCTAGCGAACACCGGGGAGCTGTTTTTT. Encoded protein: CASSDRFLANTGELFF. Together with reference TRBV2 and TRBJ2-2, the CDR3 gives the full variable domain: EPEVTQTPSHQVTQMGQEVILRCVPISNHLYFYWYRQILGQKVEFLVSFYNNEISEKSEIFDDQFSVERPDGSNFTLKIRSTKLEDSAMYFCASSDRFLANTGELFFGEGSRLTVL.

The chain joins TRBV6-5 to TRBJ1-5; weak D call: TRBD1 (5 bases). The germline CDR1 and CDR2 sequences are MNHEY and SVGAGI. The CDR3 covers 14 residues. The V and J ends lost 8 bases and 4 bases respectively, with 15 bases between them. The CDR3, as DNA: TGTGCCAGCGCTAGGGGCAGTTTAAATCAGCCCCAGCATTTT. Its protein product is CASARGSLNQPQHF.

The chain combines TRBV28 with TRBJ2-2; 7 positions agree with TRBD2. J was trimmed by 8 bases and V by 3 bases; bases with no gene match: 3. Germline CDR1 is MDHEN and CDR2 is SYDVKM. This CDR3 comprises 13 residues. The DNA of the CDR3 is TGTGCCAGCAGTTTGGGAGGGGTTGGGGAGCTGTTTTTT. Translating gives CASSLGGVGELFF.

CDR3 protein: CASSQELTSLVYEQYF. CDR3 nucleotides: TGCGCCAGCAGCCAAGAACTTACTAGCCTGGTGTACGAGCAGTACTTC. This chain connects TRBV4-1 to TRBJ2-7; possibly TRBD2 for D (6 bases). CDR1 and CDR2 (germline): MGHRA, YSYEKL. CDR3 length: 16 residues. Trimming removed 0 bases at V and 4 bases at J, with 16 bases between.

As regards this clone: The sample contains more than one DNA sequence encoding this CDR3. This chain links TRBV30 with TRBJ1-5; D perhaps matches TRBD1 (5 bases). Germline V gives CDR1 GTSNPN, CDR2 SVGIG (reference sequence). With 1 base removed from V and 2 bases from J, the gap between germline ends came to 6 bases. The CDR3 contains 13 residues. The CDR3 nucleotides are TGTGCCTGGAGTGGGGGGGGCAATCAGCCCCAGCATTTT. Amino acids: CAWSGGGNQPQHF.

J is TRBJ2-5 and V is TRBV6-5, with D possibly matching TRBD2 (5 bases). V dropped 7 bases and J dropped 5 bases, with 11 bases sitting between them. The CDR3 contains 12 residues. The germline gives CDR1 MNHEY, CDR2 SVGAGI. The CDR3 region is CASKASTETQYF. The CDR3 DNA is TGTGCCAGCAAAGCTAGCACCGAGACCCAGTACTTC.

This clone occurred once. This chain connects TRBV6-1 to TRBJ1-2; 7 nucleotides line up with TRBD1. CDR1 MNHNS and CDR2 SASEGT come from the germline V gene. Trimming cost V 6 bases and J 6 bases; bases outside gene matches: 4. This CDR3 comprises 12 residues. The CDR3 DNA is TGTGCCAGCAGACCACAGGGGCATGGCTACACCTTC. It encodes CASRPQGHGYTF.

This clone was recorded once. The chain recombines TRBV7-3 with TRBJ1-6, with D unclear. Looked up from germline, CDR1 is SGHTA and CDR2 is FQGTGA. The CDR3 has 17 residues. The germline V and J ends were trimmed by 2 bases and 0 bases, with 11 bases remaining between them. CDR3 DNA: TGTGCCAGCAGCTTAGAGGGAACGAGCTCCTATAATTCACCCCTCCACTTT. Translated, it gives CASSLEGTSSYNSPLHF.

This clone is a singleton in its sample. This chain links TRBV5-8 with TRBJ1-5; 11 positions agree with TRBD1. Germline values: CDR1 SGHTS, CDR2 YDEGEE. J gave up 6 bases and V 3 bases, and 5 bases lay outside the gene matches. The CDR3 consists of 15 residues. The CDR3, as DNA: TGTGCCAGCAGCTCAGGGACAGGGGGTCGTCAGCCCCAGCATTTT. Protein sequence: CASSSGTGGRQPQHF.

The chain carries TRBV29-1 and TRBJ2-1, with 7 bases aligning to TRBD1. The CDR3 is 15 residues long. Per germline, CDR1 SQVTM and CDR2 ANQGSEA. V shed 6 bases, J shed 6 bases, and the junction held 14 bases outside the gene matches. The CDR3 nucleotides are TGCAGCGTGGCCGGGGACAGTAAGACACCCAATGAGCAGTTCTTC. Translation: CSVAGDSKTPNEQFF.

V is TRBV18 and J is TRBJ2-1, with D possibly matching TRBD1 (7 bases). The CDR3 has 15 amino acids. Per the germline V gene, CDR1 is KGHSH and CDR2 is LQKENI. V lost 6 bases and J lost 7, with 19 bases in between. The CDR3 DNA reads TGTGCCAGCTCCAACCCGGGCAGGGGGAGGAATGAGCAGTTCTTC. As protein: CASSNPGRGRNEQFF.

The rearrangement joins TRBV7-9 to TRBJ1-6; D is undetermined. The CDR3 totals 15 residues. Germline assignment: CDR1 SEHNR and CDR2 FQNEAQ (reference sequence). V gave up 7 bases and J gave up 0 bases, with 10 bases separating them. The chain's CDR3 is CASTAVSSYNSPLHF. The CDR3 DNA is TGTGCCAGCACCGCGGTTAGCTCCTATAATTCACCCCTCCACTTT. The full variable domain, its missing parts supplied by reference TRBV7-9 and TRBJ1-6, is DTGVSQNPRHKITKRGQNVTFRCDPISEHNRLYWYRQTLGQGPEFLTYFQNEAQLEKSRLLSDRFSAERPKGSFSTLEIQRTEQGDSAMYLCASTAVSSYNSPLHFGNGTRLTVT.

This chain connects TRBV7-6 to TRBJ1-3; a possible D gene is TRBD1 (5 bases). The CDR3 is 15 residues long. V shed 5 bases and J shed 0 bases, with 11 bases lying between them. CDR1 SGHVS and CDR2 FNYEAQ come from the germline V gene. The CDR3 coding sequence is TGTGCCAGCAGCCCTGACAGCCCCTCTGGAAACACCATATATTTT. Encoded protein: CASSPDSPSGNTIYF. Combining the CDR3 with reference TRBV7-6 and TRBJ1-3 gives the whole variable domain GAGVSQSPRYKVTKRGQDVALRCDPISGHVSLYWYRQALGQGPEFLTYFNYEAQQDKSGLPNDRFSAERPEGSISTLTIQRTEQRDSAMYRCASSPDSPSGNTIYFGEGSWLTVV.

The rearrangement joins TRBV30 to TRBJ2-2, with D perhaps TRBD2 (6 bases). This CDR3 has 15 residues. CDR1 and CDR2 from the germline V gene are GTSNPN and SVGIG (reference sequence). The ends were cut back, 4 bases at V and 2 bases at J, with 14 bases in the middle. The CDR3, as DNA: TGTGCCTGGACCGGGGACTTATTAAACACCGGGGAGCTGTTTTTT. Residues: CAWTGDLLNTGELFF.

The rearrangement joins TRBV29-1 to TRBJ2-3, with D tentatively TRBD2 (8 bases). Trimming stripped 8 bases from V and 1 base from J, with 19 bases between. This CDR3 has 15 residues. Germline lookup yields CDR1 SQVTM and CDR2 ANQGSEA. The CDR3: CSSLRGDSGTDTQYF. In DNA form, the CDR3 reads TGCAGCTCCTTGCGGGGGGACAGCGGCACAGATACGCAGTATTTT.

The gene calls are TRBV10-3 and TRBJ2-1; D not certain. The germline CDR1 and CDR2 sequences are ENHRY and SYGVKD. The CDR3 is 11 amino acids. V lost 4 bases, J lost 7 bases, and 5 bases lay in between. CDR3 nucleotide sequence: TGTGCCATCAGTGCACTAAATGAGCAGTTCTTC. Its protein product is CAISALNEQFF.

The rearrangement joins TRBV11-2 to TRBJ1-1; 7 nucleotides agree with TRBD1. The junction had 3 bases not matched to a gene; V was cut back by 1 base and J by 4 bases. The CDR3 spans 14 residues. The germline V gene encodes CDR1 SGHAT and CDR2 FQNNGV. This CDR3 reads CASSLGNRGTEAFF. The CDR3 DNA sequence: TGTGCCAGCAGCTTAGGAAACAGGGGCACTGAAGCTTTCTTT.

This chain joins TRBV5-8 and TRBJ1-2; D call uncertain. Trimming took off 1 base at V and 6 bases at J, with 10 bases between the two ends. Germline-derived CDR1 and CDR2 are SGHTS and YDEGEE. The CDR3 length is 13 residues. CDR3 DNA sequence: TGTGCCAGCAGCTTGAGGCCCGGAGATGGCTACACCTTC. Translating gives CASSLRPGDGYTF.

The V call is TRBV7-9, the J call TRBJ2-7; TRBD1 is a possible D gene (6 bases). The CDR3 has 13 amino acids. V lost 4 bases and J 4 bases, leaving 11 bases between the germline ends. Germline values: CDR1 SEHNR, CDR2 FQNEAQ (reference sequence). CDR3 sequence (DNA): TGTGCCAGCAGCTCCCGAGGGGGTTACGAGCAGTACTTC. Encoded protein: CASSSRGGYEQYF. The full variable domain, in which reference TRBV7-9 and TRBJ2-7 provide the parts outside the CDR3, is DTGVSQNPRHKITKRGQNVTFRCDPISEHNRLYWYRQTLGQGPEFLTYFQNEAQLEKSRLLSDRFSAERPKGSFSTLEIQRTEQGDSAMYLCASSSRGGYEQYFGPGTRLTVT.

The CDR3 nucleotides read TGCGCCAGCAGCGGTGACAGGGGGCTAATCACTGAAGCTTTCTTT. It encodes CASSGDRGLITEAFF. The chain joins TRBV5-1 to TRBJ1-1, with 10 bases matching TRBD1. The J segment lost 4 bases and the V segment lost 4 bases, leaving 7 bases of the junction unmatched. The CDR3 runs to 15 residues. Germline CDR1 is SGHRS and CDR2 is YFSETQ. Variable domain in full (rest from reference TRBV5-1 and TRBJ1-1): KAGVTQTPRYLIKTRGQQVTLSCSPISGHRSVSWYQQTPGQGLQFLFEYFSETQRNKGNFPGRFSGRQFSNSRSEMNVSTLELGDSALYLCASSGDRGLITEAFFGQGTRLTVV.

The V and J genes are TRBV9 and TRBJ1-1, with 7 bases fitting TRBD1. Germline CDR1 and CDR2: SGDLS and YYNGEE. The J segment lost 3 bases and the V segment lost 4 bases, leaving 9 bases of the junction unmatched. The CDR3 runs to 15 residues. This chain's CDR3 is CASSPTGDSYTEAFF. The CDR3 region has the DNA TGTGCCAGCAGCCCCACCGGGGACAGCTACACTGAAGCTTTCTTT.

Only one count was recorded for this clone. As DNA, the CDR3 is TGTGCCAGCAGCAATGGACAGGGGTGCAATGAGCAGTTCTTC. Translating it yields CASSNGQGCNEQFF. The chain combines TRBV21-1 with TRBJ2-1; the listed D gene, TRBD1, was not tested against the DNA. TRBV21-1 is listed as a pseudogene. The CDR3 length is 14 residues.

As DNA, the CDR3 is TGTGCCAGTGAAACAGGGGCGTATAGCAATCAGCCCCAGCATTTT. It encodes CASETGAYSNQPQHF. The J gene is TRBJ1-5, the V gene TRBV28, with TRBD1 matching 7 bases. The CDR3 contains 15 residues. The germline gives CDR1 MDHEN, CDR2 SYDVKM. V trimming: 9 bases; J trimming: 0 bases; junction bases outside the gene matches: 8.

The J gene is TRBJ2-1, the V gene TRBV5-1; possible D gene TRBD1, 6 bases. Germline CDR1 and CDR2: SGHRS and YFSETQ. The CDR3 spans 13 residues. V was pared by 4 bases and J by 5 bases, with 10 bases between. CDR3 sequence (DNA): TGCGCCAGCAGCACCCGGACAGACAATGAGCAGTTCTTC. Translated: CASSTRTDNEQFF.

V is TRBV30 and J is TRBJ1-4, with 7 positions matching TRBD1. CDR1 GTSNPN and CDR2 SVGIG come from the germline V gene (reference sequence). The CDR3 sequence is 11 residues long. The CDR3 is CGAGGLEKLFF. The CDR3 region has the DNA TGTGGTGCAGGGGGGCTTGAAAAACTGTTTTTT.